The 28 T cell receptor beta chains presented below share a single source sample, sequenced in a study of blood T cell repertoires in COVID-19. Profiled with immunoSEQ multiplex PCR; TCRdb holds only in-frame clones, not every one. In the table there are hundreds of thousands of clones, approximately 89% of which are singletons. The sample taken for sequencing was peripheral blood. The receptors derive from a woman in her 30s with COVID-19, enrolled during active disease.

This clone was detected only a few times. The chain uses TRBV27 and TRBJ1-2; a possible D gene is TRBD1 (6 bases). Germline V gives CDR1 MNHEY, CDR2 SMNVEV (reference sequence). This CDR3 spans 15 amino acids. Deletions cut 0 bases from V and 8 bases from J, with 16 bases between. In DNA form, the CDR3 reads TGTGCCAGCAGTTTATCAAACCGGGACAAAGGGGGCTACACCTTC. Protein product: CASSLSNRDKGGYTF.

A single count supports this clone. The genes are TRBV5-1 and TRBJ2-1, with TRBD2 identical over 9 bases. This CDR3 has 19 residues. In germline, CDR1 is SGHRS, CDR2 YFSETQ. V was clipped by 2 bases and J by 8 bases; unmatched bases: 20. The CDR3 bases are TGCGCCAGCAGCTTACCCAACAGTACCGGGACTAGCCCCTTTTATGAGCAGTTCTTC. Its protein product is CASSLPNSTGTSPFYEQFF. The whole variable domain, remainder taken from reference TRBV5-1 and TRBJ2-1, is KAGVTQTPRYLIKTRGQQVTLSCSPISGHRSVSWYQQTPGQGLQFLFEYFSETQRNKGNFPGRFSGRQFSNSRSEMNVSTLELGDSALYLCASSLPNSTGTSPFYEQFFGPGTRLTVL.

J is TRBJ2-7 and V is TRBV12-3 or TRBV12-4; weak D call: TRBD1 (6 bases). Trimming took 1 base from V and 7 from J, leaving 11 bases between them. CDR3 size: 13 residues. The chain's CDR3 is CASSLDRALEQYF. Written as DNA, the CDR3 is TGTGCCAGCAGTTTAGACAGGGCCCTAGAGCAGTACTTC.

The sample holds one count of this clone. The CDR3 nucleotides are TGTGCCAGCTCACCGGTCGCCAGGGGGCAGAATCAGCCCCAGCATTTT. This sequence encodes CASSPVARGQNQPQHF. This chain links TRBV18 with TRBJ1-5, with TRBD1 matching over 8 bases. This CDR3 is 16 amino acids long. The V segment lost 3 bases and the J segment 4 bases; nucleotides outside the gene matches: 8. Looked up from germline, CDR1 is KGHSH and CDR2 is LQKENI. The full variable domain, with the rest looked up from reference TRBV18 and TRBJ1-5, is NAGVMQNPRHLVRRRGQEARLRCSPMKGHSHVYWYRQLPEEGLKFMVYLQKENIIDESGMPKERFSAEFPKEGPSILRIQQVVRGDSAAYFCASSPVARGQNQPQHFGDGTRLSIL.

In the case of this clone: This may come from a read error, since a much larger clone is one base off. V gene TRBV7-9 combines with J gene TRBJ1-5; 8 nucleotides line up with TRBD1. CDR1 and CDR2 from the germline V gene are SEHNR and FQNEAQ (reference sequence). The J segment lost 2 bases and the V segment lost 5 bases, leaving 5 bases of the junction unmatched. The CDR3 spans 15 residues. The CDR3 loop reads CASSPGGAGNQPQHF. The DNA of the CDR3 is TGTGCCAGCAGCCCAGGGGGCGCGGGCAATCAGCCCCAGCATTTT.

The chain joins TRBV11-2 to TRBJ2-2; D gene unclear. The CDR3 spans 14 residues. Germline CDR1 and CDR2: SGHAT and FQNNGV. V was shortened by 1 base and J by 2 bases, with 5 bases between the two germline ends. The DNA of the CDR3 is TGTGCCAGCAGCTTAGCGGTTAACACCGGGGAGCTGTTTTTT. It translates to CASSLAVNTGELFF.

The table lists this clone with a count of one. The gene calls are TRBV5-1 and TRBJ2-5; TRBD1 matches 7 bases. The CDR3 is made up of 15 amino acids. The V segment lost 4 bases and the J segment 1 base; nucleotides outside the gene matches: 7. CDR1 is SGHRS, CDR2 YFSETQ, per germline. The DNA for the CDR3 is TGCGCCAGCAGCAAACCGGGGACAGCCCAAGAGACCCAGTACTTC. It is translated as CASSKPGTAQETQYF.

The V gene is TRBV7-9, the J gene TRBJ2-6; TRBD1 is a possible D gene (5 bases). Germline V CDR1 and CDR2: SEHNR, FQNEAQ (reference sequence). Trimming removed 2 bases at V and 0 bases at J, with 8 bases between. This CDR3 spans 16 amino acids. As DNA, the CDR3 is TGTGCCAGCAGCTTAAGACAGCTCTCTGGGGCCAACGTCCTGACTTTC. This encodes CASSLRQLSGANVLTF.

The chain is built from TRBV4-3 and TRBJ1-6; 9 bases are a match to TRBD1. The trim removed 4 bases at V and 7 bases at J, leaving 5 bases unmatched. The CDR3 totals 15 residues. Germline CDR1 LGHNA, CDR2 YSLEER. The CDR3, as DNA: TGCGCCAGCAGCCTAGCCGGGACAGGGAATTCACCCCTCCACTTT. Protein sequence: CASSLAGTGNSPLHF.

CDR3 DNA: TGTGCCAGCAGCCCAGGACTAGGTCCAGATACGCAGTATTTT. It specifies CASSPGLGPDTQYF. The chain employs TRBV6-2 or TRBV6-3 and TRBJ2-3; TRBD2 agrees at 7 bases. Losses at the gene ends were 6 bases for V and 4 bases for J; bases not matched to a gene: 7. The CDR3 has 14 amino acids. CDR1 and CDR2 (germline): MNHEY, SVGEGT.

This chain joins TRBV5-6 and TRBJ2-7, with TRBD2 matching over 7 bases. J lost 1 base, V lost 0 bases, and 1 base had no gene match. Germline CDR1 reads SGHDT; CDR2 reads YYEEEE. This CDR3 contains 14 residues. The CDR3 DNA reads TGTGCCAGCAGCTTGGAGCGGGGATCCTACGAGCAGTACGTC. As protein: CASSLERGSYEQYV.

V and J are TRBV12-3 or TRBV12-4 and TRBJ2-5; 8 nucleotides line up with TRBD1. V lost 6 bases to trimming and J lost 5 bases; unmatched junction nucleotides: 5. The CDR3 sequence is 13 residues long. The CDR3 DNA is TGTGCCAGCAGGAGGGCAGGGGGCGAGACCCAGTACTTC. It translates to CASRRAGGETQYF.

The V gene is TRBV4-1, the J gene TRBJ2-3; 13 bases map to TRBD2. Per the germline V gene, CDR1 is MGHRA and CDR2 is YSYEKL. With 3 bases clipped from V and 6 bases from J, the junction kept 6 bases outside the gene matches. The length of the CDR3 is 16 residues. For the CDR3, the DNA is TGCGCCAGCAGCCACGGACTAGCGGGGGCCGAGGATACGCAGTATTTT. Protein sequence: CASSHGLAGAEDTQYF.

The CDR3 sequence: CASSRQGTTEAFF. For the CDR3, the DNA is TGTGCCAGCTCAAGACAGGGTACCACTGAAGCTTTCTTT. This rearrangement joins TRBV18 to TRBJ1-1; 7 bases map to TRBD1. Unmatched junction bases numbered 4, after V lost 5 bases and J lost 4 bases. CDR1 KGHSH and CDR2 LQKENI come from the germline V gene. The CDR3 sequence is 13 residues long.

The chain employs TRBV9 and TRBJ2-3; 12 nucleotides agree with TRBD2. J gave up 2 bases and V 4 bases, and 17 bases lay outside the gene matches. This CDR3 comprises 20 residues. The germline V gene encodes CDR1 SGDLS and CDR2 YYNGEE. The CDR3 DNA follows: TGTGCCAGCAGCCTTACCCCCGCAGGCGGACTAGCGGGGTCCACAGATACGCAGTATTTT. It encodes CASSLTPAGGLAGSTDTQYF.

The chain couples TRBV30 to TRBJ2-7, with 7 bases matching TRBD2. The CDR3 sequence is 16 residues long. Unmatched junction bases numbered 9, after V lost 1 base and J lost 0 bases. Germline assignment: CDR1 GTSNPN and CDR2 SVGIG (reference sequence). The CDR3 sequence: CAWSAHHPSGSYEQYF. The CDR3 DNA reads TGTGCCTGGAGTGCCCACCACCCTAGCGGCTCCTACGAGCAGTACTTC.

The CDR3 DNA reads as TGTGCCAGCAGTGAAGGACAGGGAAGAACTAATGAAAAACTGTTTTTT. Protein sequence: CASSEGQGRTNEKLFF. This chain connects TRBV6-1 to TRBJ1-4; 7 nucleotides match TRBD1. Trimming removed 1 base from V and 1 base from J; junction bases left unmatched: 3. Germline loops: CDR1 MNHNS, CDR2 SASEGT. The CDR3 covers 16 residues.

The V gene is TRBV19, the J gene TRBJ2-1; the D gene is possibly TRBD2 (6 bases). This CDR3 is 16 amino acids long. Deletions cut 1 base from V and 4 bases from J, with 14 bases between. Germline CDR1 is LNHDA and CDR2 is SQIVND (reference sequence). DNA of the CDR3: TGTGCCAGTAGTATAGTCGTGCGGGAACCTTACAATGAGCAGTTCTTC. This encodes CASSIVVREPYNEQFF. The whole variable domain, filled in from reference TRBV19 and TRBJ2-1, reads DGGITQSPKYLFRKEGQNVTLSCEQNLNHDAMYWYRQDPGQGLRLIYYSQIVNDFQKGDIAEGYSVSREKKESFPLTVTSAQKNPTAFYLCASSIVVREPYNEQFFGPGTRLTVL.

This clone was found once. This sequence joins TRBV20-1 and TRBJ2-1; 11 nucleotides line up with TRBD1. The germline V gene has CDR1 DFQATT and CDR2 SNEGSKA (reference sequence). The length of the CDR3 is 17 residues. After removal of 3 bases from V and 4 bases from J, the junction contained 11 bases not matched to a gene. The CDR3, as DNA: TGCAGTGCTAGTTTGGCTGGGACAGGGGGGGTTTACAATGAGCAGTTCTTC. This gives the protein CSASLAGTGGVYNEQFF.

The table lists this clone with a count of one. This chain connects TRBV10-3 to TRBJ2-7; D is perhaps TRBD1 (6 bases). The CDR3 runs 14 residues. Deletions cut 6 bases from V and 2 bases from J, with 14 bases between. Looked up from germline, CDR1 is ENHRY and CDR2 is SYGVKD. The CDR3 DNA sequence: TGTGCCATCAGCCAGGGGTCGGGCCCCTACGAGCAGTACTTC. Amino acid sequence: CAISQGSGPYEQYF.

The chain links TRBV3-1 (or the pseudogene TRBV3-2) to TRBJ2-1; D is uncertain. Germline CDR1 LGHDT, CDR2 YNNKEL (reference sequence). The germline V and J ends were trimmed by 1 base and 4 bases, with 17 bases remaining between them. The CDR3 is made up of 17 amino acids. The CDR3 DNA reads as TGTGCCAGCAGCCAAGGGTTCTCGCGTATCTCTTACAATGAGCAGTTCTTC. Translated, it gives CASSQGFSRISYNEQFF.

This rearrangement joins TRBV6-5 to TRBJ1-2, with TRBD1 identical over 11 bases. Germline V gene lookup returns CDR1 MNHEY and CDR2 SVGAGI. CDR3 length: 15 residues. Trimming took 6 bases from V and 4 from J; bases not matched to a gene: 7. The CDR3 sequence: CASRIGQGAGYGYTF. CDR3 coding DNA: TGTGCCAGCAGAATAGGACAGGGGGCAGGCTATGGCTACACCTTC.

A word on this clone: The junction shows a germline mismatch at one end, possibly a read error. V and J are TRBV7-2 and TRBJ2-1, with 9 positions matching TRBD1. Germline V lookup: CDR1 SGHTA, CDR2 FQGNSA. The CDR3 spans 11 residues. As DNA, the CDR3 is TGTGCCAGCAGTCGGACAGGGGTCTCTGTCTTC. This sequence encodes CASSRTGVSVF.

The CDR3, as DNA: TGTGCCAGCAGCCACAGACAGGGGGACTATGGCTACACCTTC. The encoded protein is CASSHRQGDYGYTF. V is TRBV6-5 and J is TRBJ1-2, with TRBD1 matching over 9 bases. Germline V lookup: CDR1 MNHEY, CDR2 SVGAGI. V dropped 6 bases and J dropped 3; count of bases not matched to a gene: 5. The CDR3 covers 14 residues.

The chain carries TRBV13 and TRBJ2-2, with D possibly matching TRBD2 (5 bases). The germline CDR1 and CDR2 sequences are PRHDT and FYEKMQ (reference sequence). This CDR3 has 14 residues. Between the trimmed V and J ends, which lost 1 base and 5 bases, there was a span of 8 bases. The CDR3 DNA reads TGTGCCAGCAGCTTAGCCACGGGGACCGGGGAGCTGTTTTTT. Translation: CASSLATGTGELFF.

The gene calls are TRBV12-5 and TRBJ1-2; D gene ambiguous. The CDR3 spans 13 residues. CDR1 is LGHNT and CDR2 is FRNRAP in the germline V gene. Trimming cost V 5 bases and J 4 bases, with 11 bases left between them. Written as DNA, the CDR3 is TGTGCTAGTGGTCTAGCGGGCCTCTATGGCTACACCTTC. Translated, it gives CASGLAGLYGYTF.

The chain links TRBV19 to TRBJ2-5; D is unresolved. Germline V gene sequence: CDR1 LNHDA, CDR2 SQIVND (reference sequence). Trimming left V 1 base short and J 5 bases short, with 11 bases between. The CDR3 consists of 14 residues. The chain's CDR3 is CASSIVAEAETQYF. DNA for the CDR3: TGTGCCAGTAGTATAGTTGCAGAGGCGGAGACCCAGTACTTC.

The chain recombines TRBV19 with TRBJ1-1; 7 bases line up with TRBD1. This CDR3 has 15 residues. V lost 4 bases and J lost 0; bases outside the gene matches: 5. CDR1 and CDR2 (germline): LNHDA, SQIVND (reference sequence). The CDR3 nucleotides are TGTGCCAGTAGTACCTCAGGGGGGCTGAACACTGAAGCTTTCTTT. Encoded protein: CASSTSGGLNTEAFF. The full variable domain, completed using reference TRBV19 and TRBJ1-1, is DGGITQSPKYLFRKEGQNVTLSCEQNLNHDAMYWYRQDPGQGLRLIYYSQIVNDFQKGDIAEGYSVSREKKESFPLTVTSAQKNPTAFYLCASSTSGGLNTEAFFGQGTRLTVV.